A selection of T cell receptor beta chains follows, all from one sample in a study of T cell responses to AZD1222 COVID-19 vaccine. Sequencing used immunoSEQ multiplex PCR; TCRdb keeps in-frame clones, though not all of them. The repertoire has 150,000 to 200,000 clones, around 94% of them found once; the top ten carry about 1.5%. The source material was peripheral blood, sampled 28 days after the second AZD1222 dose. The source is an adult who received the AZD1222 COVID-19 vaccine. CDR3s include the opening cysteine and the closing phenylalanine or tryptophan.

TRBV19,TRBJ2-5,CASRMTSSGNQETQYF
TRBV28,TRBJ1-5,CASSIRRDRGNQPQHF
TRBV4-1,TRBJ2-7,CASSQAPTGYTYEQYF
TRBV19,TRBJ2-5,CASMSRQQETQYF
TRBV6-5,TRBJ1-2,CASSYAGQFYGYTF
TRBV5-4,TRBJ2-3,CASSADRGAQYF
TRBV28,TRBJ1-2,CASSLSGNGYGYTF
TRBV27,TRBJ2-1,CASSLGGNEQFF
TRBV3-1/TRBV3-2,TRBJ1-2,CASSQDDSWRIADGYTF
TRBV30,TRBJ1-1,CAWSVASGLETEAFF
TRBV5-1,TRBJ2-5,CASSSRDRAETQYF
TRBV29-1,TRBJ1-1,CSVRTQGTTEAFF
TRBV2,TRBJ2-1,CASSEAGTSGRRQFF
TRBV27,TRBJ2-1,CASSLTGSSYNEQFF
TRBV10-3,TRBJ2-7,CAISESGNRYEQYF
TRBV12-3/TRBV12-4,TRBJ2-3,CASSFGDTQYF
TRBV1,TRBJ2-1,CTSSPLGGVRSDEQFF
TRBV9,TRBJ2-5,CASSVAPAGGRETQYF
TRBV3-1/TRBV3-2,TRBJ1-1,CASRLGGAAEAFF
TRBV13,TRBJ2-7,CASSSGTYEQYF
TRBV19,TRBJ1-1,CASSTTMNTEAFF
TRBV25-1,TRBJ2-1,CASSESQSSYNEQFF
TRBV5-6,TRBJ2-1,CASSLITEGVQFF
TRBV7-2,TRBJ1-3,CASSLDGYSGNTIYF
TRBV4-3,TRBJ2-7,CASSQDTGTSLAQQYF
TRBV5-1,TRBJ1-2,CASSSRTGGGYTF
TRBV19,TRBJ2-3,CASSIDTDTQYF
TRBV5-4,TRBJ2-3,CASSLEARGIDTQYF
TRBV2,TRBJ2-3,CASRRGITTDTQYF
TRBV4-1,TRBJ2-7,CASSPLTGFSYEQYF
TRBV2,TRBJ2-1,CASSEDPPRVQFF
TRBV5-8,TRBJ1-2,CASSPNWVGYTF
TRBV11-3,TRBJ1-1,CASSLSGGSSTEAFF
TRBV7-9,TRBJ1-1,CASSPDMVRREAFF
TRBV6-1,TRBJ1-1,CASSESENTEAFF
TRBV5-8,TRBJ2-6,CASSLVTTLGTGANVLTF